These 5 T cell receptor beta chains were sequenced from one sample in a study of cytotoxic CD8 clonotypes in ibrutinib-treated CLL. Measured with immunoSEQ multiplex PCR; TCRdb has only the in-frame clones, and not every one. This table holds under 200,000 clones, about four fifths found once. The sample here was PBMCs, taken after 12 months of ibrutinib treatment. These TCRs come from a human donor with chronic lymphocytic leukemia.

The J gene is TRBJ1-1, the V gene TRBV15; weak D call: TRBD1 (5 bases). The CDR3 has 11 amino acids. V lost 8 bases and J lost 2, with 6 bases in between. In germline, CDR1 is LNHNV, CDR2 YYDKDF (reference sequence). The DNA for the CDR3 is TGTGCCACCCGGGACAACACTGAAGCTTTCTTT. Its protein is CATRDNTEAFF.

This chain links TRBV7-9 with TRBJ2-5; perhaps TRBD2 as D (5 bases). The CDR3 loop spans 12 amino acids. With 5 bases removed from V and 2 bases from J, the gap between germline ends came to 6 bases. The germline gives CDR1 SEHNR, CDR2 FQNEAQ (reference sequence). The CDR3 region is CASSRDQETQYF. The CDR3, as DNA: TGTGCCAGCAGCCGGGATCAAGAGACCCAGTACTTC.

The CDR3 coding sequence is TGTGCCAGCAGCTTGTTCACTGGGGAAAAGGCCTACGAGCAGTACTTC. Translating it yields CASSLFTGEKAYEQYF. The chain links TRBV5-8 to TRBJ2-7; D is ambiguous. Trimming removed 1 base from V and 2 bases from J, with 16 bases in between. Germline-derived CDR1 and CDR2 are SGHTS and YDEGEE. There are 16 residues in the CDR3.

The chain carries TRBV18 and TRBJ2-5, with D uncertain. Germline CDR1 KGHSH, CDR2 LQKENI. V was cut by 5 bases and J by 2 bases, with 9 bases left in between. There are 13 residues in the CDR3. CDR3 loop: CASSSPLQETQYF. The CDR3 nucleotides read TGTGCCAGCTCATCCCCCCTACAAGAGACCCAGTACTTC.

This clone was observed once. The rearrangement links TRBV4-1 to TRBJ2-2; 8 bases are shared with TRBD2. CDR1 MGHRA and CDR2 YSYEKL come from the germline V gene. J was trimmed by 1 base and V by 3 bases; bases with no gene match: 4. This CDR3 region has 16 residues. The CDR3: CASSQFSGGNTGELFF. As DNA, the CDR3 is TGCGCCAGCAGCCAGTTCAGCGGGGGGAACACCGGGGAGCTGTTTTTT.